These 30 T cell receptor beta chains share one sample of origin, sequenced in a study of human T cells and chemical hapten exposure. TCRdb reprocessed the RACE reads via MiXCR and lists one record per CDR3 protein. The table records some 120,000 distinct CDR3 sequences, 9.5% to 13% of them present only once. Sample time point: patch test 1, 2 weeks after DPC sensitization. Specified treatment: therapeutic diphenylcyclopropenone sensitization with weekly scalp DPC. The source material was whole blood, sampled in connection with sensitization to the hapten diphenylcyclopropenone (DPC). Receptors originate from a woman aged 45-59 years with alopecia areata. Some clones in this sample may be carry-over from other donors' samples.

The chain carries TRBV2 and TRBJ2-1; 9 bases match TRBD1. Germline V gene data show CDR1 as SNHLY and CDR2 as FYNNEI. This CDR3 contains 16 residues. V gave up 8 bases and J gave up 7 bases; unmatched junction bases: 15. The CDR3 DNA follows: TGTGCCAGCCGAGGCCTCAGGACAGGGGTGGTTAATGAGCAGTTCTTC. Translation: CASRGLRTGVVNEQFF.

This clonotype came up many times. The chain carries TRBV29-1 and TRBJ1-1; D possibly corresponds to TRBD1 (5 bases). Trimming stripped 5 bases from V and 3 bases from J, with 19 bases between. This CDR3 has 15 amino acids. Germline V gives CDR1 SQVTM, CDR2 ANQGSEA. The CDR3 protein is CSVWPHGVRDTEAFF. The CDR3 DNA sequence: TGCAGCGTTTGGCCTCATGGGGTCAGGGACACTGAAGCTTTCTTT.

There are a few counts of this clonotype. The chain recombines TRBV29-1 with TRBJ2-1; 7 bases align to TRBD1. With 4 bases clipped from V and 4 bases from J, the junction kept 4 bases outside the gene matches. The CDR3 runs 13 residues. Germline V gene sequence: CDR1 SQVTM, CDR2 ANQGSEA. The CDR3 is CSVGTGQYNEQFF. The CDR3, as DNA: TGCAGCGTTGGAACGGGACAGTACAATGAGCAGTTCTTC.

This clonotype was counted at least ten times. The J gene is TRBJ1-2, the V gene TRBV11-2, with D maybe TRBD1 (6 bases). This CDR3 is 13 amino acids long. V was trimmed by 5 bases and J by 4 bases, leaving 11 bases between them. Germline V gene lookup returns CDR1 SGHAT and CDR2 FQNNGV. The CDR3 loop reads CASSRTGLYGYTF. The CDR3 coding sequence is TGTGCCAGCAGCCGCACAGGGCTCTATGGCTACACCTTC.

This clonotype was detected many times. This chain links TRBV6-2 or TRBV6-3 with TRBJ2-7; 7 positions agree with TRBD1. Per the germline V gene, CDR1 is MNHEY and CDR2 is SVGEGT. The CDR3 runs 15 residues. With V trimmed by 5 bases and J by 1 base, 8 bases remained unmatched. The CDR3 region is CASSGRRQGSYEQYF. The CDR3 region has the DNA TGTGCCAGCAGTGGACGACGACAGGGTTCCTACGAGCAGTACTTC.

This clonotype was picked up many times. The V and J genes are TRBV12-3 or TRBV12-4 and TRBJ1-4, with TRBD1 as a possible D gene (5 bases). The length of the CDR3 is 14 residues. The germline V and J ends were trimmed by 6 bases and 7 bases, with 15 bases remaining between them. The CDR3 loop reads CASRPTGAGEKLFF. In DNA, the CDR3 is TGTGCCAGCAGGCCAACCGGGGCAGGTGAAAAACTGTTTTTT.

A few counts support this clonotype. CDR3 amino acids: CASSSAGGVQETQYF. The CDR3 nucleotides are TGTGCCAGCAGCTCCGCGGGGGGAGTTCAAGAGACCCAGTACTTC. This chain uses TRBV11-2 with TRBJ2-5; 8 bases align to TRBD2. J lost 2 bases, V lost 4 bases, and 6 bases had no gene match. The CDR3 spans 15 residues. Germline-derived CDR1 and CDR2 are SGHAT and FQNNGV.

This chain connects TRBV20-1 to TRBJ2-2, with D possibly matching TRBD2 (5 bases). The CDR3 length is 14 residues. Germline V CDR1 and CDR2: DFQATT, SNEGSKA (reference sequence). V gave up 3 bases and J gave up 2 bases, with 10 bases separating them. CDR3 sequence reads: CSASLSGNTGELFF. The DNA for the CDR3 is TGCAGTGCTAGTTTAAGCGGAAACACCGGGGAGCTGTTTTTT.

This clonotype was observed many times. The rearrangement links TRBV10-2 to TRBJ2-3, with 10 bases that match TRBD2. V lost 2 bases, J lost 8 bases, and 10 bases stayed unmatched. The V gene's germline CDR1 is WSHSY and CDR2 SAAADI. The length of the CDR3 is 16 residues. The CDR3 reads CASSEGTSGVVGTQYF. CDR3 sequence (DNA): TGCGCCAGCAGTGAGGGCACTAGCGGGGTAGTGGGTACGCAGTATTTT.

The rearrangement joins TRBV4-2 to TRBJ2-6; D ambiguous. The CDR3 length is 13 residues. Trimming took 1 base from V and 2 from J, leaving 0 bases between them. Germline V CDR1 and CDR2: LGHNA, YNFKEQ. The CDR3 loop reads CASSQAGANVLTF. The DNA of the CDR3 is TGTGCCAGCAGCCAAGCTGGGGCCAACGTCCTGACTTTC.

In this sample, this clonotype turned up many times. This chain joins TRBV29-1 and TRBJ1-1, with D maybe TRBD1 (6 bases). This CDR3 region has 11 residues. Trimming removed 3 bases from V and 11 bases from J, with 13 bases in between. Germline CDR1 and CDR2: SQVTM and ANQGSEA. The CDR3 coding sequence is TGCAGCGTTGAGGGGACAATTCAGGCTTTCTTT. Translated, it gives CSVEGTIQAFF.

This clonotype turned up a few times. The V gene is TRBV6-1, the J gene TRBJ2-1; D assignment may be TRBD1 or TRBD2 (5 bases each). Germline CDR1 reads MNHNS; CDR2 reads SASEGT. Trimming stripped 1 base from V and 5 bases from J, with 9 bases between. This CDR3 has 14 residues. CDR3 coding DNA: TGTGCCAGCAGTGAAGGGGGGTCGAACAATGAGCAGTTCTTC. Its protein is CASSEGGSNNEQFF.

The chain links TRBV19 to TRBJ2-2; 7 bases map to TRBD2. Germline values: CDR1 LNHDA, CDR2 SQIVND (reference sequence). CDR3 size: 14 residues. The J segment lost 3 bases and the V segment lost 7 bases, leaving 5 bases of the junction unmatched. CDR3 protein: CASIERGDTGELFF. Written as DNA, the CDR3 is TGTGCCAGTATAGAGCGGGGAGACACCGGGGAGCTGTTTTTT.

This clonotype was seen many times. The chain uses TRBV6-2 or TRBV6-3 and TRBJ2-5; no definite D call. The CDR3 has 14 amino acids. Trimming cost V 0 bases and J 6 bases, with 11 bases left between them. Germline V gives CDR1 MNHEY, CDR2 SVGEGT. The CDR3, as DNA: TGTGCCAGCAGTTACTCGGGGTCCAAACAGACCCAGTACTTC. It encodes CASSYSGSKQTQYF.

CDR3 region: CSARLVGGYTEAFF. The CDR3 DNA sequence: TGCAGTGCTAGATTGGTCGGGGGGTACACTGAAGCTTTCTTT. The rearrangement links TRBV20-1 to TRBJ1-1; TRBD1 is a possible D gene (5 bases). The CDR3 length is 14 residues. Trimming removed 2 bases from V and 3 bases from J, with 13 bases in between. Germline CDR1 and CDR2: DFQATT and SNEGSKA (reference sequence).

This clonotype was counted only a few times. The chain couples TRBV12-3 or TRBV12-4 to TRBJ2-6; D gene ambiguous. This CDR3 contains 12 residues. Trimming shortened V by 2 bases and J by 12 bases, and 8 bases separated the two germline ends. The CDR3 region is CASSLPSSVLTF. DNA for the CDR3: TGTGCCAGCAGTTTACCGAGCAGCGTCCTGACTTTC.

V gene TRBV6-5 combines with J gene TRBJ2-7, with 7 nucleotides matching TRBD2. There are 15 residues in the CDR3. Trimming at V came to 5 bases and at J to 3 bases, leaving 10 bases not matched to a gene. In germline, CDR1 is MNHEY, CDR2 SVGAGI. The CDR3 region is CASSARTGTIYEQYF. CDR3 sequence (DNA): TGTGCCAGCAGTGCGCGAACCGGGACTATCTACGAGCAGTACTTC.

CDR3 in amino acids: CASSEEGGTEAFF. The CDR3 DNA reads as TGTGCCAGCAGTGAAGAAGGAGGGACTGAAGCTTTCTTT. This chain uses TRBV2 with TRBJ1-1; D call uncertain. The germline gives CDR1 SNHLY, CDR2 FYNNEI. The CDR3 has 13 residues. Trimming pared 1 base from V and 5 bases from J, leaving 8 bases between.

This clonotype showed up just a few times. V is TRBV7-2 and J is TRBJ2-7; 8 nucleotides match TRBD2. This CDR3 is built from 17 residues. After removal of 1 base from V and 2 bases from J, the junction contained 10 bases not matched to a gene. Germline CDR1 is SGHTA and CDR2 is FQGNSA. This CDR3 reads CASSLVYGGVSPYEQYF. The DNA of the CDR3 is TGTGCCAGCAGCTTAGTTTACGGGGGGGTCAGCCCCTACGAGCAGTACTTC.

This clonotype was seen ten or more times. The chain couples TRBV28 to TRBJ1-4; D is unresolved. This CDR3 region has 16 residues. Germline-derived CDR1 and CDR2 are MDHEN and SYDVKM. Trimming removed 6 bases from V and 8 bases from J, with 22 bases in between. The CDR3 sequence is CASRLDQTAVREKLFF. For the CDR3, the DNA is TGTGCCAGCAGGTTGGACCAGACTGCCGTAAGGGAAAAACTGTTTTTT.

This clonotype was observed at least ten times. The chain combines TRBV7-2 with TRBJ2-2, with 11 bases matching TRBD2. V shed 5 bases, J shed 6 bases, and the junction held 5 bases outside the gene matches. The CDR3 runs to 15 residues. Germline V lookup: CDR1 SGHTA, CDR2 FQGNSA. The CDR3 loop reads CASSRSGRASGELFF. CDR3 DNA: TGTGCCAGCAGCCGTAGCGGGAGGGCTTCCGGGGAGCTGTTTTTT. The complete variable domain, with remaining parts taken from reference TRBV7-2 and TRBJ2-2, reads GAGVSQSPSNKVTEKGKDVELRCDPISGHTALYWYRQSLGQGLEFLIYFQGNSAPDKSGLPSDRFSAERTGGSVSTLTIQRTQQEDSAVYLCASSRSGRASGELFFGEGSRLTVL.

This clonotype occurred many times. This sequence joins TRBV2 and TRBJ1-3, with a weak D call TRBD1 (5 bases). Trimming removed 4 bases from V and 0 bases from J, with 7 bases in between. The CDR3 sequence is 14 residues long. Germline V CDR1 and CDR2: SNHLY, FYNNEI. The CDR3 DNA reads TGTGCCAGCAGTGGGGGCAACTCTGGAAACACCATATATTTT. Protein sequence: CASSGGNSGNTIYF.

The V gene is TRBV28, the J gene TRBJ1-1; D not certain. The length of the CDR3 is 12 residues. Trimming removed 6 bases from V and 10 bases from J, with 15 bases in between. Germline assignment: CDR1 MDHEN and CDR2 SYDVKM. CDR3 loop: CASRRAPVSAFF. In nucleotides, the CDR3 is TGTGCCAGCAGGCGCGCTCCTGTATCAGCTTTCTTT.

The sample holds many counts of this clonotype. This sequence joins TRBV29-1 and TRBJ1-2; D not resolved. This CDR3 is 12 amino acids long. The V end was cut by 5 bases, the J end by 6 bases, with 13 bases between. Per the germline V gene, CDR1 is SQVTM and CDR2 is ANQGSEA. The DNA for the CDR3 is TGCAGCGTTTCCGATGAATTTGATGGCTACACCTTC. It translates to CSVSDEFDGYTF.

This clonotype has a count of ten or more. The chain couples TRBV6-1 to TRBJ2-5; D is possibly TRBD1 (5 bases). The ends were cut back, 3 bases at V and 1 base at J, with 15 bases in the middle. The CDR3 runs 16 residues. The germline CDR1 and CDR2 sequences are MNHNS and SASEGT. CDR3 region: CASSDYRGSIQETQYF. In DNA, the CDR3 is TGTGCCAGCAGTGATTATAGGGGATCGATCCAAGAGACCCAGTACTTC.

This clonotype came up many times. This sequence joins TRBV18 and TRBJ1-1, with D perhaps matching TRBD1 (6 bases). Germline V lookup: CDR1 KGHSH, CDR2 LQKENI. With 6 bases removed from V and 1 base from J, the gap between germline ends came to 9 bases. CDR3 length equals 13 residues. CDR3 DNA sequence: TGTGCCAGCTCCGAGGGACAGAACACTGAAGCTTTCTTT. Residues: CASSEGQNTEAFF.

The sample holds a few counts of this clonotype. The CDR3 loop reads CASSLARGNYGYTF. The CDR3 region has the DNA TGTGCCAGCAGCTTGGCCAGGGGTAACTATGGCTACACCTTC. This chain connects TRBV5-5 to TRBJ1-2; perhaps TRBD1 as D (6 bases). Between the trimmed V and J ends, which lost 0 bases and 1 base, there was a span of 7 bases. Germline V gives CDR1 SGHKS, CDR2 YYEKEE (reference sequence). The CDR3 loop spans 14 amino acids.

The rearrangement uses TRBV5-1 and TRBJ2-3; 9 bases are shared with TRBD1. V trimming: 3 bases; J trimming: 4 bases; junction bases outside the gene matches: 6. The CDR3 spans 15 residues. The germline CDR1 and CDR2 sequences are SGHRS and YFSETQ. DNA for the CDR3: TGCGCCAGCAGCTGGGGACAGGGAGAGGCAGATACGCAGTATTTT. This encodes CASSWGQGEADTQYF.

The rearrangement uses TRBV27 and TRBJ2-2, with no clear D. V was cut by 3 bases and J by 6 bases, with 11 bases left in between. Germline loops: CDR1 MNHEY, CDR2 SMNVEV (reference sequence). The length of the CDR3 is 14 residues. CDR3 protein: CASSFIDGAGELFF. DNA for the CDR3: TGTGCCAGCAGTTTCATAGATGGGGCCGGGGAGCTGTTTTTT.

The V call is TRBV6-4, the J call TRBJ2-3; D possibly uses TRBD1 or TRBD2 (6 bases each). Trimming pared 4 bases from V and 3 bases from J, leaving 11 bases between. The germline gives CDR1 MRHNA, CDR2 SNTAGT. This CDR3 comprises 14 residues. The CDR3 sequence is CASSVQGGTDTQYF. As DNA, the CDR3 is TGTGCCAGCAGTGTCCAAGGGGGGACAGATACGCAGTATTTT.